The T cell receptor beta chain described here comes from a study of regulatory T cells in long-lasting Graves disease. As regards this clonotype: Just one base apart from a much larger clone, this may be a read error.

V was shortened by 2 bases and J by 5 bases, with 3 bases between the two germline ends. This CDR3 has 11 amino acids. Germline V gene sequence: CDR1 GTSNPN, CDR2 SVGIG (reference sequence). Arm-PCR of CDR3 regions and iRepertoire HTBI primers were the basis on which TCR beta libraries were built. TCRdb recomputed calls from the multiplex PCR reads with MiXCR, one row per CDR3 protein. The sample lists 440,000 or so distinct CDR3 sequences; approximately 15% were seen once. As for time point: newly diagnosed GD, antithyroid drugs for less than 3 months. Researchers made the TCR library from RNA that was extracted from PBMCs. The sample also formed part of further work on T cells in Graves' hyperthyroidism and ophthalmopathy.

The sequence was collected from a woman aged 25 to 39 with Graves disease. The chain joins TRBV30 to TRBJ2-2; D remains unclear. The specimen was peripheral blood mononuclear cells (PBMCs), collected at new diagnosis, from a patient treated with antithyroid drugs. CDR3 sequence: CAWSMTGELFF. In DNA, the CDR3 is TGTGCCTGGAGTATGACCGGGGAGCTGTTTTTT.